This TCR beta chain was sequenced in a study of CD8 T cells in Susac syndrome. Reverse transcription of about 0.45 to 1 ug RNA was performed with random hexamers. TCRdb re-called the immunoSEQ multiplex PCR reads with MiXCR, one entry per CDR3 protein. In the table there are roughly 200,000 distinct CDR3 sequences, about 95% of which are singletons. Peripheral blood CD8+ and CD4+ T cells were profiled by TCR beta sequencing. The CDR3 is made up of 16 amino acids. Germline trimming cut 1 base from V and 2 bases from J; bases unmatched to any gene: 1. The sequencing input was CD4+ T cells from PBMCs. This sequence originates from a human donor with multiple sclerosis. The chain employs TRBV12-3 or TRBV12-4 and TRBJ2-6; 8 bases align to TRBD1. CDR3 DNA: TGTGCCAGCAGTTTAGGGGGACAGGCTGGGGCCAACGTCCTGACTTTC. As protein: CASSLGGQAGANVLTF.